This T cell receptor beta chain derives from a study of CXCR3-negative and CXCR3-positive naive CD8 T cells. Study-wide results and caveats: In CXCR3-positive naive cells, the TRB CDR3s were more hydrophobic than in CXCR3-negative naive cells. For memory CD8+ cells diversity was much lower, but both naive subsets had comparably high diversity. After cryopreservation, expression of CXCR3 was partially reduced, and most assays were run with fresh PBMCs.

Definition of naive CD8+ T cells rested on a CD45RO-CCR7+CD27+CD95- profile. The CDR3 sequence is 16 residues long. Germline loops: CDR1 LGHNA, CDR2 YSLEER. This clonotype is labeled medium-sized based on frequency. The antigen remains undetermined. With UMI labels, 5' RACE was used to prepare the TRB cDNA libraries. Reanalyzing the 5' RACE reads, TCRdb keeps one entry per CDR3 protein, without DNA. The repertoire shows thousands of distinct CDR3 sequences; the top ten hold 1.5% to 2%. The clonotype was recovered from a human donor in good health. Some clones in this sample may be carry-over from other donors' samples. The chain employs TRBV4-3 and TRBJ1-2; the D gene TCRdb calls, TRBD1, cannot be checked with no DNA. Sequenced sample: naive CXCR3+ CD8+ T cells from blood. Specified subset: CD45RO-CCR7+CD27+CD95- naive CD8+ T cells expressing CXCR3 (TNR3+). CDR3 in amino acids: CASSQNEGGRFGGYTF.